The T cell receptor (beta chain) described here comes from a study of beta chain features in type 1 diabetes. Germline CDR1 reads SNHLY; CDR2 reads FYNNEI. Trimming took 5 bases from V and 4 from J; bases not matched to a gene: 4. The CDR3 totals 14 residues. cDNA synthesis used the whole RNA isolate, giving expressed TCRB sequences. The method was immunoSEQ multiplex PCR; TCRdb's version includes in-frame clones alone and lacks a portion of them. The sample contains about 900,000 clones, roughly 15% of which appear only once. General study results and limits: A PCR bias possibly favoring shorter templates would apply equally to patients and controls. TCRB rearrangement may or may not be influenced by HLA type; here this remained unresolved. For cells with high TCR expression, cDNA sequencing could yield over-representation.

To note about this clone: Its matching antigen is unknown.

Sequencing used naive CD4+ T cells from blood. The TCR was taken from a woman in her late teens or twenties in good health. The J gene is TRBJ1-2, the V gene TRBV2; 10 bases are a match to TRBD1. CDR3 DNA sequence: TGTGCCAGCAGTCTGGACAGGGGGATCTATGGCTACACCTTC. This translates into CASSLDRGIYGYTF.